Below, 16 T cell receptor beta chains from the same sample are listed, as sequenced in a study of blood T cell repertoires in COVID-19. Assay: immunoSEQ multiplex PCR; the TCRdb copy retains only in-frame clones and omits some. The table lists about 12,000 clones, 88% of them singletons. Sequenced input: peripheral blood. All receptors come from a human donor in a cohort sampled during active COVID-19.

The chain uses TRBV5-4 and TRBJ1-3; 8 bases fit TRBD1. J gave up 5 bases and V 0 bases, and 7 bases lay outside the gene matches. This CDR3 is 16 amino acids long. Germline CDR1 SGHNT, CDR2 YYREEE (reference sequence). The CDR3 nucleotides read TGTGCCAGCAGCTTGGGGACAGGGAACAAGAGAAACACCATATATTTT. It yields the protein CASSLGTGNKRNTIYF.

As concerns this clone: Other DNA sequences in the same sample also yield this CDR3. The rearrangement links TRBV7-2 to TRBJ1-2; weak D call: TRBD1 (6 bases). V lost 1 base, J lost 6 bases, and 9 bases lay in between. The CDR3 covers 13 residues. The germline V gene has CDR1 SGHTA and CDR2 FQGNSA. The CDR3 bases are TGTGCCAGCAGCTTAGTCAGGGGAGATGGCTACACCTTC. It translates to CASSLVRGDGYTF.

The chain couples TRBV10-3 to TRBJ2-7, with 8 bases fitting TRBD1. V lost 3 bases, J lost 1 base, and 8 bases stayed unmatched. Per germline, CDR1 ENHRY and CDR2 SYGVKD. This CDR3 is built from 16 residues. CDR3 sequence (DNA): TGTGCCATCAGTGAAGGGACAGGCCCCCGTTCCTACGAGCAGTACTTC. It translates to CAISEGTGPRSYEQYF.

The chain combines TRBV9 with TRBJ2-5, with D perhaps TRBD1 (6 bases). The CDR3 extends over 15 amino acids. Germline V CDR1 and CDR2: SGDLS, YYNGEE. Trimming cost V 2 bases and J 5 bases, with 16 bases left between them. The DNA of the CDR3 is TGTGCCAGCAGCGTCGGAACAGGGTCGGTTGAGACCCAGTACTTC. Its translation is CASSVGTGSVETQYF.

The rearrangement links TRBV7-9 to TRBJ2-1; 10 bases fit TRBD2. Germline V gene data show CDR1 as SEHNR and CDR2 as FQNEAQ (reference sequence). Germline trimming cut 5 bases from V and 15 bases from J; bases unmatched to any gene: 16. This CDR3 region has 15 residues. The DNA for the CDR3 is TGTGCCAGCAGCCCCGGTGGGACTAGCGCCCGATTGGGGTTCTTC. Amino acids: CASSPGGTSARLGFF.

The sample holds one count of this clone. CDR3 bases: TGCGCCAGCAGCCAAGATCTAGAGGGTTTCACAGATACGCAGTATTTT. This gives the protein CASSQDLEGFTDTQYF. The genes are TRBV4-1 and TRBJ2-3, with TRBD2 as a possible D gene (5 bases). The germline gives CDR1 MGHRA, CDR2 YSYEKL. V lost 0 bases and J lost 2, with 12 bases in between. CDR3 length equals 16 residues.

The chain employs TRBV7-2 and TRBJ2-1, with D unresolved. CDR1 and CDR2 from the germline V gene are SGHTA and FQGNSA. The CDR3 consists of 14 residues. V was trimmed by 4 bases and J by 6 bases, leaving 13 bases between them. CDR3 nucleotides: TGTGCCAGCAGCTCTACGGTGTCCCTCAATGAGCAGTTCTTC. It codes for CASSSTVSLNEQFF.

CDR3: CASSQDSVVSTQYF. DNA of the CDR3: TGTGCCAGCAGCCAAGATAGTGTAGTGTCAACCCAGTACTTC. The J gene is TRBJ2-5, the V gene TRBV3-1 (or the pseudogene TRBV3-2); D remains ambiguous. The V gene lost 0 bases and the J gene lost 8 bases, with 13 bases spanning the gap. There are 14 residues in the CDR3. CDR1 is LGHDT, CDR2 YNNKEL, per germline (reference sequence).

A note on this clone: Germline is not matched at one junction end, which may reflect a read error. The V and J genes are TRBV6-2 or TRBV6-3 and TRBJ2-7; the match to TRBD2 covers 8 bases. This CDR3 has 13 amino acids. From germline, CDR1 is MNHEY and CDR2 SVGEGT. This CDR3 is CASSYSFSGAGGF. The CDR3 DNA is TGTGCCAGCAGTTATTCTTTTAGCGGGGCCGGAGGCTTC.

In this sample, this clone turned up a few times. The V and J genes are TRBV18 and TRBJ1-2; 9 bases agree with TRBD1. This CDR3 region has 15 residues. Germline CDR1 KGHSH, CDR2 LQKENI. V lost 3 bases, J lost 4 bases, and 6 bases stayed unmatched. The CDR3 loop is CASSPRTGESYGYTF. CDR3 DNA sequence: TGTGCCAGCTCACCGCGGACAGGGGAGTCCTATGGCTACACCTTC. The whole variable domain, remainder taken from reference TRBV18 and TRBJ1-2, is NAGVMQNPRHLVRRRGQEARLRCSPMKGHSHVYWYRQLPEEGLKFMVYLQKENIIDESGMPKERFSAEFPKEGPSILRIQQVVRGDSAAYFCASSPRTGESYGYTFGSGTRLTVV.

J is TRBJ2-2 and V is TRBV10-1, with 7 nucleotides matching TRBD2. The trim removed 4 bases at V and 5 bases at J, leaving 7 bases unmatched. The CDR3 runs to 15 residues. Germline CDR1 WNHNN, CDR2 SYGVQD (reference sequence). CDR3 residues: CASSALATYTGELFF. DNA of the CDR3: TGCGCCAGCAGTGCACTAGCGACTTATACCGGGGAGCTGTTTTTT.

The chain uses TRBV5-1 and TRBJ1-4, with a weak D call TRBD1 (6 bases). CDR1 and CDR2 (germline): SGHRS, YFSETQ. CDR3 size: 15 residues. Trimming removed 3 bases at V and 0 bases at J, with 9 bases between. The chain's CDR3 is CASSSRTATNEKLFF. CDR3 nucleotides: TGCGCCAGCAGCTCTCGGACAGCAACTAATGAAAAACTGTTTTTT.

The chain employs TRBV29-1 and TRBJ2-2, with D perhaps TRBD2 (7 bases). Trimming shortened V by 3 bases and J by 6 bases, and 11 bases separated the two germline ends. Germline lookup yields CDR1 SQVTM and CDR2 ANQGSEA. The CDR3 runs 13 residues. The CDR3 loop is CSVDGGAAGELFF. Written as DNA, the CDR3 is TGCAGCGTTGATGGGGGGGCGGCCGGGGAGCTGTTTTTT.

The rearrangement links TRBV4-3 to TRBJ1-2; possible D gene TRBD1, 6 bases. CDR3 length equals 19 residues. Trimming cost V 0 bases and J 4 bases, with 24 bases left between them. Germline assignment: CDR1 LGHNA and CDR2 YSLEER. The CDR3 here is CASSQDIRRSDSTGYGYTF. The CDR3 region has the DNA TGCGCCAGCAGCCAAGATATTAGAAGATCGGACAGCACGGGCTATGGCTACACCTTC.

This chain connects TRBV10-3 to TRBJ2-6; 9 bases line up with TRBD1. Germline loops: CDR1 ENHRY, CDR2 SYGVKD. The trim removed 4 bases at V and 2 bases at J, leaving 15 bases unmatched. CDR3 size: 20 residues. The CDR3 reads CAISAITSGTGSTGANVLTF. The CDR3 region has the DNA TGTGCCATCAGTGCTATAACATCCGGGACAGGGAGTACTGGGGCCAACGTCCTGACTTTC.

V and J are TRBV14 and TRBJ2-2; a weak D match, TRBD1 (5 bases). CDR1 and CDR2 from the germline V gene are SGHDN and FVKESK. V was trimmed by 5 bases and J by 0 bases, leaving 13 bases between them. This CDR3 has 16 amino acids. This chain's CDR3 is CASSRSGHPNTGELFF. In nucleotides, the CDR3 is TGTGCCAGCAGCAGGTCCGGACACCCGAACACCGGGGAGCTGTTTTTT.